These 26 T cell receptor beta chains were all obtained from the same sample, sequenced in a study of T cell responses to AZD1222 COVID-19 vaccine. The repertoire was sequenced with immunoSEQ multiplex PCR; TCRdb's copy has only in-frame clones and lacks some. The table has under 130,000 clones, roughly 87% seen once. The sample was peripheral blood, taken 28 days after the second AZD1222 dose. The receptors were sampled from an adult who received the AZD1222 COVID-19 vaccine.

The chain employs TRBV5-1 and TRBJ2-7; 15 positions match TRBD2. Germline-derived CDR1 and CDR2 are SGHRS and YFSETQ. V was clipped by 6 bases and J by 4 bases; unmatched bases: 17. The CDR3 extends over 19 amino acids. The CDR3, as DNA: TGCGCCAGCAACGAATACGGACTAGCGGGAGGGCCTGTCAGGTACGAGCAGTACTTC. Its translation: CASNEYGLAGGPVRYEQYF.

The V call is TRBV27, the J call TRBJ1-1; TRBD1 is a possible D gene (5 bases). The CDR3 has 13 residues. CDR1 and CDR2 (germline): MNHEY, SMNVEV (reference sequence). V lost 6 bases, J lost 3 bases, and 11 bases lay in between. CDR3 protein: CASSRDGDTEAFF. In DNA, the CDR3 is TGTGCCAGCAGCAGGGACGGCGACACTGAAGCTTTCTTT.

The gene calls are TRBV28 and TRBJ1-6; 7 bases fit TRBD1. Germline CDR1 reads MDHEN; CDR2 reads SYDVKM. Trimming took 3 bases from V and 5 from J; bases not matched to a gene: 7. This CDR3 comprises 16 residues. As DNA, the CDR3 is TGTGCCAGCAGTTTGTGGCAGGGGGTCGATAATTCACCCCTCCACTTT. It is translated as CASSLWQGVDNSPLHF. The complete variable domain, with remaining parts taken from reference TRBV28 and TRBJ1-6, reads DVKVTQSSRYLVKRTGEKVFLECVQDMDHENMFWYRQDPGLGLRLIYFSYDVKMKEKGDIPEGYSVSREKKERFSLILESASTNQTSMYLCASSLWQGVDNSPLHFGNGTRLTVT.

Concerning this clone: Other DNA sequences of this sample code for an identical CDR3. This chain connects TRBV4-1 to TRBJ2-7; 8 bases fit TRBD2. The ends lost 2 bases at V and 4 bases at J; junction bases unmatched: 7. The CDR3 has 15 amino acids. Germline CDR1 is MGHRA and CDR2 is YSYEKL. The CDR3 is CASSQSSGSFYEQYF. CDR3 coding DNA: TGCGCCAGCAGCCAATCCAGCGGGAGCTTTTACGAGCAGTACTTC.

The J gene is TRBJ1-5, the V gene TRBV24-1; possibly TRBD1 for D (6 bases). Trimming took off 3 bases at V and 6 bases at J, with 11 bases between the two ends. This CDR3 region has 14 residues. CDR1 and CDR2 (germline): KGHDR, SFDVKD. As DNA, the CDR3 is TGTGCCACCAGTGATACAGGGTTAGGTCAGCCCCAGCATTTT. This translates into CATSDTGLGQPQHF.

This chain connects TRBV28 to TRBJ1-5; D not certain. The CDR3 contains 13 residues. Per the germline V gene, CDR1 is MDHEN and CDR2 is SYDVKM. The ends were cut back, 2 bases at V and 10 bases at J, with 12 bases in the middle. The CDR3 reads CASSLTPPSPQHF. The CDR3 DNA reads TGTGCCAGCAGTTTAACACCGCCTAGCCCCCAGCATTTT. The full variable domain, its missing parts supplied by reference TRBV28 and TRBJ1-5, is DVKVTQSSRYLVKRTGEKVFLECVQDMDHENMFWYRQDPGLGLRLIYFSYDVKMKEKGDIPEGYSVSREKKERFSLILESASTNQTSMYLCASSLTPPSPQHFGDGTRLSIL.

This chain uses TRBV2 with TRBJ1-5; 9 bases line up with TRBD1. The CDR3 sequence is 15 residues long. V lost 1 base to trimming and J lost 5 bases; unmatched junction nucleotides: 3. Germline V gene sequence: CDR1 SNHLY, CDR2 FYNNEI. CDR3 sequence (DNA): TGTGCCAGCAGTGAAGACAGGGGGCTATATCAGCCCCAGCATTTT. Translation: CASSEDRGLYQPQHF. The whole variable domain, remainder taken from reference TRBV2 and TRBJ1-5, is EPEVTQTPSHQVTQMGQEVILRCVPISNHLYFYWYRQILGQKVEFLVSFYNNEISEKSEIFDDQFSVERPDGSNFTLKIRSTKLEDSAMYFCASSEDRGLYQPQHFGDGTRLSIL.

This clone is a singleton in its sample. This rearrangement joins TRBV30 to TRBJ2-2; D might be TRBD1 or TRBD2, each matching 5 bases. Between the trimmed V and J ends, which lost 4 bases and 11 bases, there was a span of 23 bases. CDR3 length: 15 amino acids. Germline V gene data show CDR1 as GTSNPN and CDR2 as SVGIG (reference sequence). CDR3: CAWTIDRTPGVELFF. The DNA for the CDR3 is TGTGCCTGGACCATAGACAGAACTCCCGGGGTAGAGCTGTTTTTT. The entire variable domain, with the rest obtained from reference TRBV30 and TRBJ2-2, is as follows: SQTIHQWPATLVQPVGSPLSLECTVEGTSNPNLYWYRQAAGRGLQLLFYSVGIGQISSEVPQNLSASRPQDRQFILSSKKLLLSDSGFYLCAWTIDRTPGVELFFGEGSRLTVL.

The chain is built from TRBV5-8 and TRBJ1-2; D call uncertain. V lost 0 bases and J 5 bases, leaving 5 bases between the germline ends. CDR1 SGHTS and CDR2 YDEGEE come from the germline V gene. The length of the CDR3 is 12 residues. The CDR3 DNA follows: TGTGCCAGCAGCTTGGAACAGTATGGCTACACCTTC. This sequence encodes CASSLEQYGYTF.

The chain is built from TRBV5-1 and TRBJ1-5; unclear D gene. The V end lost 0 bases, the J end lost 0 bases, and 7 bases lay between the germline ends. The CDR3 runs 15 residues. Germline V lookup: CDR1 SGHRS, CDR2 YFSETQ. The CDR3, as DNA: TGCGCCAGCAGCTTGGACGCAGGTAGCAATCAGCCCCAGCATTTT. Its protein product is CASSLDAGSNQPQHF.

The V gene is TRBV5-4, the J gene TRBJ2-1; 7 bases fit TRBD1. CDR3 length: 13 amino acids. Germline V gene sequence: CDR1 SGHNT, CDR2 YYREEE (reference sequence). The junction had 6 bases not matched to a gene; V was cut back by 4 bases and J by 8 bases. Written as DNA, the CDR3 is TGTGCCAGCAGCGTTCAGGGGGTGGATGAGCAGTTCTTC. It encodes CASSVQGVDEQFF.

The genes are TRBV19 and TRBJ1-1; D is ambiguous. Trimming pared 6 bases from V and 5 bases from J, leaving 7 bases between. CDR1 and CDR2 from the germline V gene are LNHDA and SQIVND (reference sequence). The CDR3 length is 11 residues. The CDR3 loop reads CASRSITEAFF. CDR3 DNA: TGTGCCAGTAGGTCTATAACTGAAGCTTTCTTT. Complete variable domain (other parts from reference TRBV19 and TRBJ1-1): DGGITQSPKYLFRKEGQNVTLSCEQNLNHDAMYWYRQDPGQGLRLIYYSQIVNDFQKGDIAEGYSVSREKKESFPLTVTSAQKNPTAFYLCASRSITEAFFGQGTRLTVV.

The rearrangement joins TRBV29-1 to TRBJ1-4; D not certain. This CDR3 region has 13 residues. The germline gives CDR1 SQVTM, CDR2 ANQGSEA. The V and J ends lost 2 bases and 3 bases respectively, with 7 bases between them. The CDR3 nucleotides are TGCAGCGTTGAAACGGGGTCTAATGAAAAACTGTTTTTT. Its protein is CSVETGSNEKLFF.

The chain joins TRBV7-2 to TRBJ2-7; 11 positions agree with TRBD2. Germline CDR1 and CDR2: SGHTA and FQGNSA. V dropped 1 base and J dropped 6; count of bases not matched to a gene: 5. This CDR3 is built from 15 residues. This CDR3 reads CASSLVMLAGGEQYF. CDR3 nucleotide sequence: TGTGCCAGCAGCTTAGTCATGCTAGCGGGAGGCGAGCAGTACTTC.

This chain joins TRBV28 and TRBJ2-7; D ambiguous. With 3 bases removed from V and 3 bases from J, the gap between germline ends came to 9 bases. Germline CDR1 and CDR2: MDHEN and SYDVKM. The CDR3 has 13 amino acids. The CDR3 DNA is TGTGCCAGCAGTTTTTCGAGGAGCTACGAGCAGTACTTC. It yields the protein CASSFSRSYEQYF. Looking up the rest from reference TRBV28 and TRBJ2-7 gives the full variable domain: DVKVTQSSRYLVKRTGEKVFLECVQDMDHENMFWYRQDPGLGLRLIYFSYDVKMKEKGDIPEGYSVSREKKERFSLILESASTNQTSMYLCASSFSRSYEQYFGPGTRLTVT.

In regard to this clone: Other DNA sequences in the sample encode the same CDR3. The chain has TRBV19 and TRBJ1-5, with D possibly matching TRBD1 (6 bases). CDR3 size: 14 residues. V was trimmed by 1 base and J by 5 bases, leaving 9 bases between them. CDR1 and CDR2 from the germline V gene are LNHDA and SQIVND (reference sequence). CDR3 residues: CASSIGTDYQPQHF. CDR3 in DNA: TGTGCCAGTAGTATAGGGACAGACTATCAGCCCCAGCATTTT.

The gene calls are TRBV4-2 and TRBJ2-1; 8 positions match TRBD2. In germline, CDR1 is LGHNA, CDR2 YNFKEQ. Losses at the gene ends were 0 bases for V and 7 bases for J; bases not matched to a gene: 8. The CDR3 length is 16 residues. CDR3 sequence: CASSQDREGPGNEQFF. CDR3 sequence (DNA): TGTGCCAGCAGCCAAGATCGGGAGGGCCCTGGAAATGAGCAGTTCTTC.

The chain employs TRBV6-5 and TRBJ1-3; D is undetermined. Trimming removed 2 bases from V and 2 bases from J, with 7 bases in between. This CDR3 is 14 amino acids long. Germline CDR1 and CDR2: MNHEY and SVGAGI. For the CDR3, the DNA is TGTGCCAGCAGTTACACCGGACCTGGAAACACCATATATTTT. Protein sequence: CASSYTGPGNTIYF.

The chain links TRBV9 to TRBJ1-2, with D uncertain. V lost 2 bases and J 8 bases, leaving 10 bases between the germline ends. This CDR3 is built from 12 residues. Per the germline V gene, CDR1 is SGDLS and CDR2 is YYNGEE. CDR3 bases: TGTGCCAGCAGCGTCTCCGGTCGAGGCTACACCTTC. Translated: CASSVSGRGYTF.

The chain uses TRBV27 and TRBJ1-4; a possible D gene is TRBD1 (5 bases). Germline V gene data show CDR1 as MNHEY and CDR2 as SMNVEV (reference sequence). CDR3 size: 15 residues. V lost 5 bases to trimming and J lost 7 bases, with 17 bases between them. The CDR3 DNA reads as TGTGCCAGCAGTCCCACGACAGTGCTTGGTGAAAAACTGTTTTTT. It codes for CASSPTTVLGEKLFF.

This clone was detected only once. The chain links TRBV6-6 to TRBJ2-5, with 7 bases lining up with TRBD2. The CDR3 extends over 14 amino acids. V lost 5 bases to trimming and J lost 5 bases; unmatched junction nucleotides: 8. The germline V gene encodes CDR1 MNHNY and CDR2 SVGAGI (reference sequence). The DNA for the CDR3 is TGTGCCAGCAGTACACAGAGGGAGGGGGAGACCCAGTACTTC. This sequence encodes CASSTQREGETQYF.

The chain links TRBV29-1 to TRBJ2-5; D is ambiguous. CDR3 size: 12 residues. Trimming pared 7 bases from V and 1 base from J, leaving 10 bases between. Germline CDR1 reads SQVTM; CDR2 reads ANQGSEA. The CDR3 protein is CSASRSQETQYF. The CDR3 coding sequence is TGCAGCGCCTCCCGGAGCCAAGAGACCCAGTACTTC.

The chain links TRBV2 to TRBJ1-1; D gene unclear. The germline V gene has CDR1 SNHLY and CDR2 FYNNEI. The CDR3 sequence is 13 residues long. Trimming stripped 6 bases from V and 0 bases from J, with 8 bases between. The CDR3 DNA reads TGTGCCAGCAGCAGATCTATGAACACTGAAGCTTTCTTT. It yields the protein CASSRSMNTEAFF.

In this sample, this clone turned up once. This chain links TRBV9 with TRBJ1-1; D may be TRBD1 (5 bases). Trimming removed 0 bases at V and 5 bases at J, with 17 bases between. CDR1 and CDR2 (germline): SGDLS, YYNGEE. The CDR3 extends over 16 amino acids. The CDR3 reads CASSVGSTGTGTEAFF. CDR3 DNA sequence: TGTGCCAGCAGCGTAGGGAGTACCGGGACGGGGACTGAAGCTTTCTTT.

J is TRBJ2-7 and V is TRBV7-2, with a tentative D call TRBD2 (5 bases). This CDR3 comprises 14 residues. Trimming took off 5 bases at V and 6 bases at J, with 17 bases between the two ends. Germline V gene lookup returns CDR1 SGHTA and CDR2 FQGNSA. The CDR3 DNA reads as TGTGCCAGCAGCGTAGGTGGAGGTGCGGGCGAGCAGTACTTC. This gives the protein CASSVGGGAGEQYF.

The CDR3 reads CASSPGQGKHTIYF. For the CDR3, the DNA is TGCGCCAGCAGCCCCGGACAGGGGAAGCACACCATATATTTT. The chain is built from TRBV5-1 and TRBJ1-3; TRBD1 matches at 9 bases. From germline, CDR1 is SGHRS and CDR2 YFSETQ. With 4 bases clipped from V and 8 bases from J, the junction kept 7 bases outside the gene matches. CDR3 length: 14 residues.